These 9 T cell receptor beta chains were sequenced from one sample in a study of identical twins. TCRdb redid the calling of the 5' RACE reads with MiXCR, one entry per CDR3 protein. The top ten hold 0.25% to 0.3% of the sample, which has around 1.7 million distinct CDR3 sequences, around 29% seen once. Sequenced material: cord blood. The receptors shown here come from a newborn girl in good health.

V gene TRBV25-1 combines with J gene TRBJ1-1; no clear D gene. CDR3 length: 15 amino acids. With 7 bases removed from V and 1 base from J, the gap between germline ends came to 16 bases. Looked up from germline, CDR1 is MGHDK and CDR2 is SYGVNS. DNA of the CDR3: TGTGCCAGCACCGGTTTTGGGCATAGGAACACTGAAGCTTTCTTT. Residues: CASTGFGHRNTEAFF.

In its sample, this clonotype was seen a few times. The rearrangement joins TRBV29-1 to TRBJ2-7, with 7 bases lining up with TRBD2. This CDR3 contains 13 residues. The trim removed 7 bases at V and 3 bases at J, leaving 9 bases unmatched. CDR1 and CDR2 (germline): SQVTM, ANQGSEA. The CDR3 region has the DNA TGCAGCGCTGTGGGGAGGGGAGACTACGAGCAGTACTTC. Its protein is CSAVGRGDYEQYF.

This clonotype was counted at least ten times. The gene calls are TRBV12-3 or TRBV12-4 and TRBJ2-3; 8 bases map to TRBD1. V lost 7 bases and J lost 3; bases outside the gene matches: 3. The CDR3 is made up of 13 amino acids. The CDR3 DNA reads TGTGCCAGCATAGGACAGGGAACAGATACGCAGTATTTT. It translates to CASIGQGTDTQYF.

The rearrangement uses TRBV12-3 or TRBV12-4 and TRBJ1-6, with TRBD1 matching 9 bases. The CDR3 loop spans 18 amino acids. After removal of 5 bases from V and 3 bases from J, the junction contained 11 bases not matched to a gene. CDR3 in amino acids: CASSINRGQGVYNSPLHF. CDR3 sequence (DNA): TGTGCCAGCAGTATAAACCGGGGACAGGGAGTCTATAATTCACCCCTCCACTTT.

V is TRBV6-6 and J is TRBJ1-1; maybe TRBD1 (5 bases). The V gene lost 6 bases and the J gene lost 7 bases, with 9 bases spanning the gap. CDR1 is MNHNY, CDR2 SVGAGI, per germline (reference sequence). CDR3 length: 11 amino acids. The chain's CDR3 is CASRKGVEAFF. The CDR3 DNA reads as TGTGCCAGCAGGAAAGGGGTTGAAGCTTTCTTT.

Notes on this clonotype: The junction and the germline gene differ at one end; a read error may be behind it. The CDR3 spells CACSTRSADTQYF. The CDR3 DNA reads TGTGCCTGCAGCACCCGGTCCGCAGATACGCAGTATTTT. The chain has TRBV7-9 and TRBJ2-3; no firm D call. Germline CDR1 is SEHNR and CDR2 is FQNEAQ (reference sequence). The CDR3 spans 13 residues.

The rearrangement links TRBV6-5 to TRBJ2-7, with D possibly matching TRBD1 (5 bases). The CDR3 extends over 13 amino acids. Trimming cost V 3 bases and J 5 bases, with 11 bases left between them. The germline gives CDR1 MNHEY, CDR2 SVGAGI. Here the CDR3 DNA reads TGTGCCAGCAGTTATACTCAGGGCCACGAGCAGTACTTC. Protein: CASSYTQGHEQYF.

The V and J genes are TRBV19 and TRBJ2-5; D not certain. Germline CDR1 LNHDA, CDR2 SQIVND (reference sequence). This CDR3 spans 14 amino acids. Trimming removed 10 bases from V and 3 bases from J, with 18 bases in between. The CDR3 protein is CATRLSLREETQYF. CDR3 DNA: TGTGCCACCCGACTTTCGTTAAGAGAAGAGACCCAGTACTTC.

This sequence joins TRBV20-1 and TRBJ1-6; D uncertain. The germline CDR1 and CDR2 sequences are DFQATT and SNEGSKA (reference sequence). This CDR3 region has 16 residues. Trimming took 4 bases from V and 0 from J, leaving 13 bases between them. CDR3: CSATRFQSSYNSPLHF. The CDR3 DNA sequence: TGCAGTGCTACTCGCTTTCAGAGCTCCTATAATTCACCCCTCCACTTT.